Sequencing of this T cell receptor beta chain was carried out in a study of shared clonotypes between healthy human individuals. The assay was immunoSEQ multiplex PCR, and TCRdb's table has in-frame clones only and misses some. The sample yields nearly 600,000 clones, around 95% seen once. CD8 cells regarded as naive lacked CD45RO, were positively chosen for CCR7, and omitted terminally differentiated effector memory CD45RA+ cells. CDR3 length: 17 residues. CDR1 and CDR2 from the germline V gene are SGDLS and YYNGEE. V lost 4 bases and J 3 bases, leaving 21 bases between the germline ends. The sequenced material came from naive CD8+ T cells sorted from blood. This receptor was taken from a woman under 40 in good health. The V gene is TRBV9, the J gene TRBJ2-3; D possibly corresponds to TRBD2 (5 bases). The CDR3 here is CASSPGTRITGTDTQYF. In DNA, the CDR3 is TGTGCCAGCAGCCCCGGTACTAGGATAACGGGGACAGATACGCAGTATTTT.